This T cell receptor (beta chain) was identified during a study of blood T cell repertoires in COVID-19. Study at large: Some COVID-19 samples were acute and others convalescent; all came from the United States, Italy and Spain. Nucleic acid was either cDNA or gDNA, and it came from T cells, B-cell-depleted T cells, or PBMCs.

The CDR3 loop spans 15 amino acids. Germline loops: CDR1 KGHSH, CDR2 LQKENI. V gave up 6 bases and J gave up 0 bases, with 14 bases separating them. Original methodology: Scientists estimated how many nucleated cells there were by amplifying reference gene primers. Assay: immunoSEQ multiplex PCR; the TCRdb copy retains only in-frame clones and omits some. The V and J calls and clone size were taken over from that table, and D and trimming were inferred from the DNA. Here the sample spans some 100,000 clones, about 83% being singletons. The TCR was taken from a man in his sixties or seventies with acute or convalescent COVID-19. The sequenced sample consisted of peripheral blood. The chain joins TRBV18 to TRBJ1-1; weak D call: TRBD1 (6 bases). CDR3 region: CASSGAQVLNTEAFF. CDR3 in DNA: TGTGCCAGCTCGGGGGCCCAGGTGCTGAACACTGAAGCTTTCTTT. Combining the CDR3 with reference TRBV18 and TRBJ1-1 gives the whole variable domain NAGVMQNPRHLVRRRGQEARLRCSPMKGHSHVYWYRQLPEEGLKFMVYLQKENIIDESGMPKERFSAEFPKEGPSILRIQQVVRGDSAAYFCASSGAQVLNTEAFFGQGTRLTVV.